Presented here are 15 T cell receptor beta chains from one specimen sequenced in a study of shared clonotypes between healthy human individuals. The assay was immunoSEQ multiplex PCR, and TCRdb's table has in-frame clones only and misses some. The table lists around 450,000 clones, about 85% of them singletons, with about 13% in the top ten. Sequenced: PBMCs. Receptors were obtained from a middle-aged woman in good health. Some clones in this sample may be carry-over from other donors' samples.

The chain links TRBV11-3 to TRBJ2-1, with D unresolved. Trimming took off 1 base at V and 8 bases at J, with 9 bases between the two ends. The CDR3 runs 13 residues. The V gene's germline CDR1 is SGHNT and CDR2 YENEEA. The CDR3 bases are TGTGCCAGCAGCTTAGGCCCGGGCCATGAGCAGTTCTTC. It translates to CASSLGPGHEQFF.

Here the CDR3 reads CASSLTGLAGGDTQYF. CDR3 in DNA: TGCGCCAGCAGCTTGACGGGACTAGCGGGCGGAGATACGCAGTATTTT. The J gene is TRBJ2-3, the V gene TRBV5-1; 12 bases map to TRBD2. V shed 1 base and J 5 bases; nucleotides not matched to a gene: 5. Germline V lookup: CDR1 SGHRS, CDR2 YFSETQ. This CDR3 has 16 amino acids.

This sequence joins TRBV27 and TRBJ1-5; D might be TRBD1 (6 bases). The length of the CDR3 is 19 residues. Germline values: CDR1 MNHEY, CDR2 SMNVEV (reference sequence). Trimming left V 4 bases short and J 0 bases short, with 22 bases between. The CDR3 sequence: CASSSRKQGGGYSNQPQHF. The CDR3 bases are TGTGCCAGCAGTTCCCGAAAACAGGGAGGGGGATATAGCAATCAGCCCCAGCATTTT.

This clone has a single count. This chain links TRBV13 with TRBJ2-7; 10 positions agree with TRBD2. With V trimmed by 5 bases and J by 1 base, 5 bases remained unmatched. This CDR3 is 15 amino acids long. In germline, CDR1 is PRHDT, CDR2 FYEKMQ (reference sequence). As DNA, the CDR3 is TGTGCCAGCAGCGGAGGGACTAGCGATTCCTACGAGCAGTACTTC. As protein: CASSGGTSDSYEQYF.

This chain connects TRBV10-1 to TRBJ1-2, with a possible D match to TRBD1 (6 bases). Trimming stripped 0 bases from V and 2 bases from J, with 10 bases between. CDR3 length: 15 residues. Germline V gene sequence: CDR1 WNHNN, CDR2 SYGVQD (reference sequence). CDR3 loop: CASSESRTVNYGYTF. DNA for the CDR3: TGCGCCAGCAGTGAGTCAAGGACAGTAAACTATGGCTACACCTTC.

V gene TRBV11-2 combines with J gene TRBJ2-1; unclear D gene. Germline V gene sequence: CDR1 SGHAT, CDR2 FQNNGV. V shed 5 bases and J shed 5 bases, with 19 bases lying between them. The CDR3 is 16 amino acids. The CDR3 sequence is CASSPTIGVGDNEQFF. The CDR3 DNA reads as TGTGCCAGCAGCCCGACGATCGGAGTTGGGGACAATGAGCAGTTCTTC.

The chain uses TRBV19 and TRBJ1-4; 7 nucleotides match TRBD1. V was pared by 3 bases and J by 7 bases, with 17 bases of the junction left unmatched. The CDR3 length is 18 residues. Looked up from germline, CDR1 is LNHDA and CDR2 is SQIVND (reference sequence). DNA for the CDR3: TGTGCCAGTAGTATCCCGGACAGGACGCACGCGAGAGGTGAAAAACTGTTTTTT. Its protein product is CASSIPDRTHARGEKLFF.

This clone was observed many times. This chain connects TRBV6-7 to TRBJ2-4; possibly TRBD1 or TRBD2 for D (5 bases each). TRBV6-7 is assigned to the ORF class and has an uncertain function. V lost 6 bases to trimming and J lost 3 bases, with 27 bases between them. The length of the CDR3 is 19 residues. CDR3 nucleotides: TGTGCCAGCAGCCCCCGGGCTGAGGGGCTGTTAAAAGACAAAAACATTCAGTACTTC. This encodes CASSPRAEGLLKDKNIQYF.

The chain combines TRBV7-8 with TRBJ2-1; D remains unclear. V dropped 0 bases and J dropped 7 bases, with 7 bases sitting between them. The germline V gene encodes CDR1 SGHVS and CDR2 FQNEAQ. The CDR3 spans 13 residues. CDR3 bases: TGTGCCAGCAGCTTAGCGGCAGCGAATGAGCAGTTCTTC. Its protein product is CASSLAAANEQFF.

This clone was detected a few times. A much larger clone is a single base away; this may be a read error. The V and J genes are TRBV5-1 and TRBJ2-5; D is unclear. The CDR3 sequence is 12 residues long. The germline V gene encodes CDR1 SGHRS and CDR2 YFSETQ. The CDR3 sequence is CARSFDSFTQYF. CDR3 in DNA: TGCGCCAGAAGCTTTGACTCCTTTACCCAGTACTTC.

This clone was observed a handful of times. V and J are TRBV25-1 and TRBJ1-5; D might be TRBD1 (5 bases). Trimming cost V 6 bases and J 7 bases, with 10 bases left between them. From germline, CDR1 is MGHDK and CDR2 SYGVNS. The CDR3 has 12 residues. This CDR3 reads CASRDGDQPQHF. The CDR3, as DNA: TGTGCCAGCAGAGACGGGGACCAGCCCCAGCATTTT.

This clone was detected only a few times. The junction and the germline gene differ at one end; a read error may be behind it. The chain has TRBV30 and TRBJ2-2, with 7 positions matching TRBD1. There are 15 residues in the CDR3. The germline V gene encodes CDR1 GTSNPN and CDR2 SVGIG (reference sequence). This chain's CDR3 is CARSMTTGRPGELFF. The CDR3 DNA reads as TGTGCCCGGAGTATGACGACAGGGCGTCCCGGGGAGCTGTTTTTT.

This clone occurred a few times. The rearrangement links TRBV28 to TRBJ1-1; TRBD1 might be the D (6 bases). The CDR3 is 12 amino acids. The V gene lost 5 bases and the J gene lost 5 bases, with 9 bases spanning the gap. The V gene's germline CDR1 is MDHEN and CDR2 SYDVKM. The CDR3 sequence is CASSLTGTEAFF. The CDR3 DNA sequence: TGTGCCAGCAGTCTAACAGGGACTGAAGCTTTCTTT.

Notes on this clone: Other DNA sequences in this specimen translate into the identical CDR3. The J gene is TRBJ2-7, the V gene TRBV29-1; D might be TRBD2 (5 bases). Per germline, CDR1 SQVTM and CDR2 ANQGSEA. V dropped 0 bases and J dropped 4 bases, with 10 bases sitting between them. The CDR3 runs 13 residues. The chain's CDR3 is CSVEELWTYEQYF. The CDR3 DNA reads TGCAGCGTTGAAGAGTTGTGGACTTACGAGCAGTACTTC.

This clone is classed as medium-sized. The chain carries TRBV28 and TRBJ1-3; D unclear. Germline V CDR1 and CDR2: MDHEN, SYDVKM. The CDR3 is made up of 13 amino acids. The V and J ends lost 2 bases and 8 bases respectively, with 10 bases between them. The CDR3 DNA reads as TGTGCCAGCAGTTTAAGGCCCTTCGACACCATATATTTT. Protein sequence: CASSLRPFDTIYF.